The clone carrying this TCR beta chain is deemed medium-sized. Its matching antigen is unknown. The read terminates 3 residues ahead of where the CDR3 ends, so the germline J gene completes it. These data come from a study of T cell clonality in common variable immunodeficiency. Sequencing was performed with immunoSEQ multiplex PCR; in TCRdb, only in-frame clones are kept and a portion is missing. The profile covers fewer than 12,000 clones, none occurring a single time. CVID subjects were some 15 female and roughly 31 male, aged roughly 8 to 65. No CVID subject was ill or on immunomodulatory drugs when sampled. The V segment lost 4 bases and the J segment 2 bases; nucleotides outside the gene matches: 12. The CDR3 has 17 residues. Germline V gene sequence: CDR1 LGHNA, CDR2 YNFKEQ. Points from the study as a whole: CVID subjects had higher TCRbeta clonality than healthy controls, most marked in about a third. Common variable immunodeficiency TCR beta sequences reportedly had fewer deletions and N-nucleotide insertions.

This chain uses TRBV4-2 with TRBJ2-3; 7 positions match TRBD2. Sequenced: peripheral blood mononuclear cells. This clonotype was obtained from a human donor with common variable immunodeficiency. CDR3 residues: CASSPRPKAGITDTQYF. The DNA read from the CDR3 is TGTGCCAGCAGCCCCCGCCCTAAAGCGGGAATCACAGATACG.